Each of the 10 T cell receptor beta chains below was sequenced from the same sample in a study of response to subunit inactivated influenza vaccine. One entry per CDR3 protein, called by TCRdb with MiXCR from the RT-PCR reads. The repertoire holds hundreds of thousands of distinct CDR3 sequences, 15% to 20% seen once, with under 13% in the top ten. The material sequenced was PBMCs from blood, taken 4 to 6 days after vaccination. Receptors originate from a man aged 50-60 years who received an inactivated influenza vaccine.

This clonotype occurred many times. The rearrangement uses TRBV12-3 or TRBV12-4 and TRBJ2-1, with no clear D. V was pared by 2 bases and J by 6 bases, with 2 bases between. The CDR3 loop spans 11 amino acids. The CDR3: CASSLSNEQFF. Here the CDR3 DNA reads TGTGCCAGCAGTTTATCCAATGAGCAGTTCTTC.

The chain recombines TRBV5-1 with TRBJ1-6, with 7 nucleotides matching TRBD1. Germline V gene lookup returns CDR1 SGHRS and CDR2 YFSETQ. CDR3 size: 15 residues. Unmatched junction bases numbered 6, after V lost 4 bases and J lost 5 bases. This chain's CDR3 is CASSKQGFDNSPLHF. DNA for the CDR3: TGCGCCAGCAGCAAACAGGGGTTTGATAATTCACCCCTCCACTTT.

The gene calls are TRBV11-2 and TRBJ2-1, with 10 positions matching TRBD1. Germline CDR1 reads SGHAT; CDR2 reads FQNNGV. J gave up 9 bases and V 7 bases, and 6 bases lay outside the gene matches. The CDR3 runs 13 residues. CDR3 bases: TGTGCCAGCACCTTGGGGACAGGGGTTGAGCAGTTCTTC. It specifies CASTLGTGVEQFF.

CDR3 in DNA: TGTGCCAGCAGTACCGGGACAGGGGTAGGCGAGCAGTACTTC. Its translation is CASSTGTGVGEQYF. The V gene is TRBV12-3 or TRBV12-4, the J gene TRBJ2-7, with 10 nucleotides matching TRBD1. The CDR3 runs 14 residues. V was pared by 5 bases and J by 6 bases, with 7 bases of the junction left unmatched.

This chain joins TRBV3-1 and TRBJ2-7; 10 positions agree with TRBD2. The CDR3 totals 15 residues. Germline V gene lookup returns CDR1 LGHDT and CDR2 YNNKEL (reference sequence). J was trimmed by 7 bases and V by 2 bases; bases with no gene match: 8. For the CDR3, the DNA is TGTGCCAGCAGCCAAATAGCGGGGGGAAGGGGAGAGCAGTACTTC. Translating it yields CASSQIAGGRGEQYF.

This clonotype was observed at least ten times. This chain joins TRBV20-1 and TRBJ2-3, with 9 bases matching TRBD1. CDR3 length: 16 amino acids. The J segment lost 8 bases and the V segment lost 0 bases, leaving 12 bases of the junction unmatched. Germline CDR1 and CDR2: DFQATT and SNEGSKA (reference sequence). CDR3 loop: CSARDPTGGAGVTQYF. As DNA, the CDR3 is TGCAGTGCTAGAGACCCAACAGGGGGCGCGGGGGTTACGCAGTATTTT.

This clonotype was counted at least ten times. The chain has TRBV10-3 and TRBJ2-7; 10 bases align to TRBD1. Germline trimming cut 5 bases from V and 2 bases from J; bases unmatched to any gene: 6. Germline loops: CDR1 ENHRY, CDR2 SYGVKD. The CDR3 consists of 15 residues. The CDR3 DNA reads as TGTGCCATCAGTTTCTCAGGGACAGGGGCCTACGAGCAGTACTTC. Translated, it gives CAISFSGTGAYEQYF.

This clonotype was observed a handful of times. This chain uses TRBV20-1 with TRBJ1-6, with unresolved D. CDR1 and CDR2 from the germline V gene are DFQATT and SNEGSKA (reference sequence). The V end lost 6 bases, the J end lost 1 base, and 7 bases lay between the germline ends. The CDR3 is 13 amino acids. CDR3 in amino acids: CSAPGSYNSPLHF. The CDR3 bases are TGCAGTGCACCTGGGTCCTATAATTCACCCCTCCACTTT.

The chain uses TRBV6-4 and TRBJ2-3; 8 bases align to TRBD2. The CDR3 loop spans 16 amino acids. Germline V gives CDR1 MRHNA, CDR2 SNTAGT. Trimming took 4 bases from V and 2 from J; bases not matched to a gene: 8. CDR3 sequence (DNA): TGTGCCAGCAGTGTTTATGGCGGGAGGAACACAGATACGCAGTATTTT. The encoded protein is CASSVYGGRNTDTQYF.

This clonotype appeared a few times. This chain links TRBV7-2 with TRBJ1-2, with D perhaps TRBD1 (6 bases). This CDR3 has 16 residues. Deletions cut 4 bases from V and 4 bases from J, with 19 bases between. Germline CDR1 is SGHTA and CDR2 is FQGNSA. Here the CDR3 DNA reads TGTGCCAGCAGCTCCGACAGGTCGGTGGGCTTCTATGGCTACACCTTC. The encoded protein is CASSSDRSVGFYGYTF.